The 16 T cell receptor beta chains listed next were all sequenced from one sample in a study of blood T cell repertoires in COVID-19. TCRdb's copy holds only in-frame clones and misses some; the assay was immunoSEQ multiplex PCR. This table holds roughly 160,000 clones, approximately 86% found once. The sequenced sample was peripheral blood. The origin of the receptors is a man between 60 and 75 years old with acute or convalescent COVID-19.

This clone showed up just once. This sequence joins TRBV11-1 and TRBJ1-1; D is uncertain. The CDR3 totals 13 residues. V dropped 5 bases and J dropped 3 bases, with 10 bases sitting between them. CDR1 SGHAT and CDR2 FQDESV come from the germline V gene (reference sequence). The CDR3 reads CASSARLDTEAFF. The CDR3, as DNA: TGTGCCAGCAGCGCCAGGTTGGACACTGAAGCTTTCTTT.

This chain uses TRBV14 with TRBJ2-1, with 14 bases fitting TRBD2. V lost 3 bases, J lost 10 bases, and 8 bases stayed unmatched. From germline, CDR1 is SGHDN and CDR2 FVKESK. The CDR3 runs 16 residues. The CDR3 DNA is TGTGCCAGCAGCCAGCAAAAGGGACTAGCGGGAGACGAGCAGTTCTTC. Amino acid sequence: CASSQQKGLAGDEQFF.

The chain recombines TRBV29-1 with TRBJ2-2, with 13 bases fitting TRBD2. Losses at the gene ends were 6 bases for V and 4 bases for J; bases not matched to a gene: 5. The CDR3 covers 15 residues. Germline CDR1 and CDR2: SQVTM and ANQGSEA. CDR3 DNA sequence: TGCAGCGTCCGCCGACTAGCGGGAGGCACCGGGGAGCTGTTTTTT. Translated: CSVRRLAGGTGELFF.

The chain couples TRBV7-9 to TRBJ2-7; 8 nucleotides align to TRBD2. The CDR3 length is 18 residues. V lost 7 bases to trimming and J lost 2 bases; unmatched junction nucleotides: 19. CDR1 and CDR2 from the germline V gene are SEHNR and FQNEAQ (reference sequence). CDR3 in DNA: TGTGCCAGCACCTCCTCGTGGAGCGGGAGCTTTCTGCCCTACGAGCAGTACTTC. Encoded protein: CASTSSWSGSFLPYEQYF.

The chain recombines TRBV5-1 with TRBJ1-2, with D possibly TRBD1 on 5 matching bases. The CDR3 extends over 15 amino acids. Trimming removed 0 bases from V and 5 bases from J, with 14 bases in between. Germline V gives CDR1 SGHRS, CDR2 YFSETQ. The chain's CDR3 is CASSLAGTHTYGYTF. The CDR3 bases are TGCGCCAGCAGCTTGGCTGGGACTCATACTTATGGCTACACCTTC.

The chain employs TRBV4-1 and TRBJ1-2; the match to TRBD1 covers 11 bases. Trimming cost V 3 bases and J 7 bases; bases outside gene matches: 13. In germline, CDR1 is MGHRA, CDR2 YSYEKL. CDR3 length: 17 amino acids. The CDR3 sequence is CASSHARDRGFGSGYTF. In nucleotides, the CDR3 is TGCGCCAGCAGCCATGCGAGGGACAGGGGGTTCGGTAGTGGCTACACCTTC.

This chain joins TRBV24-1 and TRBJ2-3, with D possibly TRBD1 on 5 matching bases. V lost 5 bases to trimming and J lost 2 bases, with 22 bases between them. The CDR3 has 18 amino acids. Germline V CDR1 and CDR2: KGHDR, SFDVKD. CDR3 in amino acids: CATSGAREWSESTDTQYF. CDR3 coding DNA: TGTGCCACCAGTGGAGCCAGGGAATGGTCCGAATCCACAGATACGCAGTATTTT.

The V call is TRBV5-3, the J call TRBJ1-5, with D unclear. TRBV5-3 is an ORF, with its function uncertain. Trimming took 0 bases from V and 11 from J, leaving 15 bases between them. This CDR3 has 14 residues. The CDR3 here is CARSLEPKNLAQHF. The CDR3 coding sequence is TGTGCCAGAAGCTTGGAGCCAAAAAATCTAGCCCAGCATTTT.

This chain uses TRBV6-5 with TRBJ1-1; 9 nucleotides align to TRBD1. Germline V lookup: CDR1 MNHEY, CDR2 SVGAGI. The V and J ends lost 8 bases and 2 bases, in that order; junction bases with no gene match: 3. The CDR3 consists of 13 residues. CDR3 nucleotides: TGTGCCAGCTCGGGACAGGGAAACACTGAAGCTTTCTTT. Translation gives CASSGQGNTEAFF.

The chain has TRBV9 and TRBJ2-7, with unresolved D. CDR1 and CDR2 from the germline V gene are SGDLS and YYNGEE. V lost 0 bases to trimming and J lost 3 bases, with 13 bases between them. This CDR3 comprises 15 residues. CDR3 nucleotide sequence: TGTGCCAGCAGCGTAGGTATCCGATCAGACTACGAGCAGTACTTC. The encoded protein is CASSVGIRSDYEQYF.

The rearrangement joins TRBV27 to TRBJ2-1; 11 positions match TRBD1. With V trimmed by 2 bases and J by 6 bases, 9 bases remained unmatched. Per germline, CDR1 MNHEY and CDR2 SMNVEV (reference sequence). The CDR3 covers 17 residues. The CDR3 DNA follows: TGTGCCAGCAGTTTAGGCCTCCGGGACAGGGGGACCAATGAGCAGTTCTTC. The encoded protein is CASSLGLRDRGTNEQFF.

The genes are TRBV5-1 and TRBJ2-7; weak D call: TRBD1 (6 bases). In germline, CDR1 is SGHRS, CDR2 YFSETQ. Trimming shortened V by 2 bases and J by 1 base, and 16 bases separated the two germline ends. CDR3 length equals 16 residues. The CDR3 nucleotides are TGCGCCAGCAGCTTTTATCTACAGGGCAAATCCTACGAGCAGTACTTC. Translating gives CASSFYLQGKSYEQYF.

The chain is built from TRBV4-2 and TRBJ2-1; D gene uncertain. Looked up from germline, CDR1 is LGHNA and CDR2 is YNFKEQ. V dropped 5 bases and J dropped 5 bases, with 10 bases sitting between them. CDR3 length equals 13 residues. In nucleotides, the CDR3 is TGTGCCAGCAGCTTGGTCGAGGACAATGAGCAGTTCTTC. It specifies CASSLVEDNEQFF.

DNA of the CDR3: TGTGCCACCAGCAGAGCTACTAATGAAAAACTGTTTTTT. It is translated as CATSRATNEKLFF. V is TRBV15 and J is TRBJ1-4, with unresolved D. CDR3 length: 13 amino acids. Germline CDR1 reads LNHNV; CDR2 reads YYDKDF (reference sequence). The V and J ends lost 1 base and 2 bases respectively, with 2 bases between them.

The table lists this clone with a count of one. The rearrangement joins TRBV6-1 to TRBJ2-3; TRBD2 agrees at 7 bases. The CDR3 runs to 15 residues. The junction had 5 bases not matched to a gene; V was cut back by 2 bases and J by 3 bases. Germline values: CDR1 MNHNS, CDR2 SASEGT. CDR3 in amino acids: CASSEYTGGTDTQYF. In DNA form, the CDR3 reads TGTGCCAGCAGTGAATATACGGGAGGAACAGATACGCAGTATTTT.

The chain employs TRBV5-1 and TRBJ1-6; D perhaps matches TRBD1 (6 bases). The CDR3 contains 15 residues. The germline CDR1 and CDR2 sequences are SGHRS and YFSETQ. V shed 0 bases and J shed 8 bases, with 12 bases lying between them. CDR3 region: CASSLGTARYSPLHF. In DNA, the CDR3 is TGCGCCAGCAGCTTGGGGACAGCCAGGTATTCACCCCTCCACTTT.